The present entry profiles one T cell receptor (beta chain) with its context. This entry belongs to a study of blood T cell repertoires in COVID-19. Study-wide background: From the United States, Italy and Spain came samples of acute and convalescent COVID-19. In each case, the material was cDNA or gDNA derived from T cells, B-cell-depleted T cells, or PBMCs.

V was pared by 5 bases and J by 6 bases, with 15 bases between. Germline V gene data show CDR1 as SGHRS and CDR2 as YFSETQ. The CDR3 has 13 residues. The table came from immunoSEQ multiplex PCR; TCRdb's copy has only in-frame clones and leaves some out. The sample has 230,000 or so clones, roughly 89% seen once. Seattle patient enrollment occurred during active infection, with longitudinal follow-up thereafter. The TCR was taken from a woman aged 60-75 years with COVID-19, enrolled during active disease. The rearrangement links TRBV5-1 to TRBJ2-7; TRBD1 is a possible D gene (6 bases). Sequenced input: peripheral blood. The CDR3 DNA follows: TGCGCCAGCAGTAAAGGGGGTGTGGGCGAGCAGTACTTC. Protein sequence: CASSKGGVGEQYF.